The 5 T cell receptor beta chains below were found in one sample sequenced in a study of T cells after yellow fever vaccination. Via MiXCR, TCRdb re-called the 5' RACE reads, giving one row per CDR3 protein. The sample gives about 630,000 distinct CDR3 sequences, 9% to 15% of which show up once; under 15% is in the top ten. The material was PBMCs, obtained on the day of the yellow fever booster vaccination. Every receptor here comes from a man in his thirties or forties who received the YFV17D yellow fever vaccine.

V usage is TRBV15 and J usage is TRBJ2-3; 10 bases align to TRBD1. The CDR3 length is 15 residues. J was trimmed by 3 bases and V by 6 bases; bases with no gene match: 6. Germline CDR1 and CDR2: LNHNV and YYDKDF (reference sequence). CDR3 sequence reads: CATSVSGQGTDTQYF. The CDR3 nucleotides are TGTGCCACCAGTGTATCGGGACAGGGGACAGATACGCAGTATTTT. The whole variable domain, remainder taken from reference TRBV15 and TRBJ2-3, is DAMVIQNPRYQVTQFGKPVTLSCSQTLNHNVMYWYQQKSSQAPKLLFHYYDKDFNNEADTPDNFQSRRPNTSFCFLDIRSPGLGDTAMYLCATSVSGQGTDTQYFGPGTRLTVL.

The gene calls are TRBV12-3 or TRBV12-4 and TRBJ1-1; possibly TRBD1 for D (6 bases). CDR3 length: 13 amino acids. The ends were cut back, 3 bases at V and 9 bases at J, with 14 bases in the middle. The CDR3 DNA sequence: TGTGCCAGCAGTTTTGGGGGGGGCGCTCAAGCTTTCTTT. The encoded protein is CASSFGGGAQAFF.

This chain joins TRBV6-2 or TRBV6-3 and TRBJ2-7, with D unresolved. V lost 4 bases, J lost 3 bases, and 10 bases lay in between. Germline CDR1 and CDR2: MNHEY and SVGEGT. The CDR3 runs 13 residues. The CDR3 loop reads CASSSLWGYEQYF. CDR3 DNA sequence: TGTGCCAGCAGTTCCCTCTGGGGCTACGAGCAGTACTTC.

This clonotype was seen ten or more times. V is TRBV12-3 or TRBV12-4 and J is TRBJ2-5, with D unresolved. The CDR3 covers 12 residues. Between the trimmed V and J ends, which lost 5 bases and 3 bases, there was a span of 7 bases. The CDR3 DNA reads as TGTGCCAGCAGTCCAAAAGAAGAGACCCAGTACTTC. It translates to CASSPKEETQYF.

CDR3 sequence (DNA): TGTGCCAGCAGCTTAAGTTCCGCGGGAGGGGGTGAGCAGTTCTTC. Its protein product is CASSLSSAGGGEQFF. The J gene is TRBJ2-1, the V gene TRBV7-9; TRBD2 matches 9 bases. The J segment lost 9 bases and the V segment lost 2 bases, leaving 8 bases of the junction unmatched. CDR1 SEHNR and CDR2 FQNEAQ come from the germline V gene (reference sequence). This CDR3 is built from 15 residues.